This TCR beta chain came from a study of CD8 T cells in Susac syndrome. The authors reverse transcribed roughly 0.5 to 1 ug RNA with random hexamers. One entry per CDR3 protein, called by TCRdb with MiXCR from the immunoSEQ multiplex PCR reads. This table has some 200,000 distinct CDR3 sequences, roughly nine tenths appearing once. Concerning this clonotype: Its antigen is not identified. Relative to the germline gene, one junction end is altered; a read error may explain this.

Points from the study as a whole: As acknowledged by the study, its TCR sequencing and HLA analysis included a relatively small number of individuals.

CDR1 and CDR2 from the germline V gene are SQVTM and ANQGSEA. This CDR3 has 14 residues. Patients with Susac syndrome met diagnostic criteria defined recently for definite or probable disease. This clonotype was sampled from a human donor with Susac syndrome. What was sequenced was CD4+ T cells from PBMCs. The rearrangement joins TRBV29-1 to TRBJ1-5, with TRBD1 as a possible D gene (5 bases). The CDR3: CSVCGQGGNQPQHF. The CDR3 nucleotides are TGCAGCGTTTGTGGGCAGGGAGGCAATCAACCCCAGCATTTT.